This is a list of T cell receptor beta chains from one sample in a study of T cell responses to AZD1222 COVID-19 vaccine. Clones were sequenced by immunoSEQ multiplex PCR, and TCRdb holds only the in-frame ones, with some missing. The data show about 170,000 clones, with just over 90% seen just once and approximately 3.9% held by the top ten. Material: peripheral blood, obtained on day 0 of AZD1222 vaccination. Receptor source: an adult in good health. CDR3s include the opening cysteine and the closing phenylalanine or tryptophan. Fields, in order: clone size, D gene, V gene, J gene, CDR3 protein. D genes are given only for firm matches. Clone size is shown for a subset of rows, as once, few, many or a class of expanded clone.

clone_size: once
d_call: -
v_call: TRBV21-1
j_call: TRBJ2-7
cdr3_aa: CASSRDKLYEQYF

clone_size: -
d_call: TRBD2
v_call: TRBV19
j_call: TRBJ2-1
cdr3_aa: CASSPQAGVDNEQFF

clone_size: -
d_call: -
v_call: TRBV5-1
j_call: TRBJ1-2
cdr3_aa: CASSQQGNYGYTF

clone_size: -
d_call: -
v_call: TRBV29-1
j_call: TRBJ1-3
cdr3_aa: CSVGGTSGNTIYF

clone_size: -
d_call: -
v_call: TRBV27
j_call: TRBJ2-7
cdr3_aa: CASSLLTGSEQYF

clone_size: -
d_call: -
v_call: TRBV5-1
j_call: TRBJ1-1
cdr3_aa: CASSQGGNLNTEAFF

clone_size: -
d_call: -
v_call: TRBV6-5
j_call: TRBJ2-2
cdr3_aa: CASVLGGAGSGELFF

clone_size: -
d_call: -
v_call: TRBV13
j_call: TRBJ2-5
cdr3_aa: CASSLGRSQETQYF

clone_size: -
d_call: TRBD2
v_call: TRBV3-1/TRBV3-2
j_call: TRBJ2-2
cdr3_aa: CASSPLAGNTGELFF

clone_size: -
d_call: TRBD2
v_call: TRBV4-2
j_call: TRBJ2-3
cdr3_aa: CASSRGSGYTDTQYF

clone_size: -
d_call: -
v_call: TRBV10-3
j_call: TRBJ1-5
cdr3_aa: CATRDGRQPQHF

clone_size: -
d_call: TRBD1
v_call: TRBV2
j_call: TRBJ2-7
cdr3_aa: CASSEGTGRQYF

clone_size: -
d_call: TRBD1
v_call: TRBV5-1
j_call: TRBJ2-7
cdr3_aa: CASSSLGTALYEQYF

clone_size: -
d_call: TRBD2
v_call: TRBV6-5
j_call: TRBJ2-1
cdr3_aa: CASSPIAGALNEQFF

clone_size: -
d_call: TRBD1
v_call: TRBV10-3
j_call: TRBJ1-4
cdr3_aa: CAISRGQVNEKLFF

clone_size: -
d_call: -
v_call: TRBV5-6
j_call: TRBJ1-1
cdr3_aa: CASSFPLPNTEAFF

clone_size: -
d_call: -
v_call: TRBV27
j_call: TRBJ1-5
cdr3_aa: CATGITGSGQPQHF

clone_size: -
d_call: -
v_call: TRBV6-5
j_call: TRBJ1-2
cdr3_aa: CASTRLGRFYGYTF

clone_size: -
d_call: -
v_call: TRBV5-4
j_call: TRBJ1-1
cdr3_aa: CASSLLAGSTEAFF

clone_size: -
d_call: -
v_call: TRBV18
j_call: TRBJ1-1
cdr3_aa: CASSPFSRREGNTEAFF

clone_size: -
d_call: -
v_call: TRBV19
j_call: TRBJ2-3
cdr3_aa: CASTSLGASDTQYF

clone_size: -
d_call: -
v_call: TRBV4-1
j_call: TRBJ1-1
cdr3_aa: CASSLTMVTEAFF

clone_size: -
d_call: -
v_call: TRBV18
j_call: TRBJ2-7
cdr3_aa: CASSPESGEIYEQYF

clone_size: -
d_call: -
v_call: TRBV2
j_call: TRBJ1-5
cdr3_aa: CASSEAGISNQPQHF

clone_size: -
d_call: -
v_call: TRBV18
j_call: TRBJ2-2
cdr3_aa: CASSQELAANTGELFF

clone_size: -
d_call: -
v_call: TRBV13
j_call: TRBJ2-2
cdr3_aa: CASSRVPYGGTTGELFF

clone_size: -
d_call: -
v_call: TRBV6-5
j_call: TRBJ1-4
cdr3_aa: CASRTDSVAKLFF

clone_size: once
d_call: TRBD1
v_call: TRBV5-4
j_call: TRBJ2-7
cdr3_aa: CASSSGTGPYEQYF

clone_size: -
d_call: -
v_call: TRBV27
j_call: TRBJ2-3
cdr3_aa: CASSLPYSTDTQYF

clone_size: -
d_call: -
v_call: TRBV5-6
j_call: TRBJ2-3
cdr3_aa: CASSFLAQGPDTQYF

clone_size: -
d_call: TRBD1
v_call: TRBV28
j_call: TRBJ1-2
cdr3_aa: CASLSYGQGTYGYTF

clone_size: once
d_call: TRBD1
v_call: TRBV19
j_call: TRBJ1-5
cdr3_aa: CASSAGQSNQPQHF

clone_size: -
d_call: TRBD1
v_call: TRBV11-2
j_call: TRBJ1-1
cdr3_aa: CASADRGLNTEAFF

clone_size: -
d_call: TRBD1
v_call: TRBV19
j_call: TRBJ1-1
cdr3_aa: CASSWGQGSPNTEAFF

clone_size: -
d_call: -
v_call: TRBV3-1/TRBV3-2
j_call: TRBJ1-5
cdr3_aa: CASSQAAPGDNQPQHF

clone_size: -
d_call: TRBD1
v_call: TRBV7-2
j_call: TRBJ1-5
cdr3_aa: CASSPRGTVSNQPQHF

clone_size: -
d_call: -
v_call: TRBV11-2
j_call: TRBJ2-7
cdr3_aa: CASSTTYEQYF

clone_size: -
d_call: -
v_call: TRBV12-5
j_call: TRBJ2-2
cdr3_aa: CASGLEGGTTGELFF

clone_size: -
d_call: -
v_call: TRBV6-6
j_call: TRBJ1-2
cdr3_aa: CASSYSTNYGYTF

clone_size: -
d_call: TRBD1
v_call: TRBV4-1
j_call: TRBJ1-2
cdr3_aa: CASSPDRDRGRYGYTF

clone_size: -
d_call: TRBD1
v_call: TRBV4-1
j_call: TRBJ1-4
cdr3_aa: CASSHWTGDGYEKLFF

clone_size: -
d_call: -
v_call: TRBV4-1
j_call: TRBJ2-7
cdr3_aa: CASSQSWQGSSYEQYF

clone_size: -
d_call: -
v_call: TRBV11-2
j_call: TRBJ1-1
cdr3_aa: CASSLRHSNTEAFF

clone_size: -
d_call: -
v_call: TRBV27
j_call: TRBJ1-1
cdr3_aa: CASSFWTSGRTEAFF

clone_size: -
d_call: -
v_call: TRBV5-1
j_call: TRBJ1-2
cdr3_aa: CASSLGGANYGYTF

clone_size: once
d_call: -
v_call: TRBV6-5
j_call: TRBJ2-1
cdr3_aa: CASSTSGAGEQFF

clone_size: -
d_call: -
v_call: TRBV27
j_call: TRBJ1-5
cdr3_aa: CASSFLGGNQPQHF

clone_size: -
d_call: -
v_call: TRBV4-2
j_call: TRBJ1-1
cdr3_aa: CASSQRDMNTEAFF

clone_size: -
d_call: TRBD1
v_call: TRBV10-3
j_call: TRBJ1-2
cdr3_aa: CAISDKGADYGYTF

clone_size: -
d_call: TRBD2
v_call: TRBV20-1
j_call: TRBJ2-1
cdr3_aa: CSASPGSGGHNEQFF

clone_size: -
d_call: TRBD1
v_call: TRBV2
j_call: TRBJ1-2
cdr3_aa: CASSPGTGGAYGYTF

clone_size: -
d_call: -
v_call: TRBV7-9
j_call: TRBJ1-1
cdr3_aa: CASSSIRTEAFF

clone_size: -
d_call: -
v_call: TRBV6-4
j_call: TRBJ1-1
cdr3_aa: CARAYRSAEAFF

clone_size: once
d_call: -
v_call: TRBV19
j_call: TRBJ1-2
cdr3_aa: CASSSLYGEDYGYTF

clone_size: once
d_call: TRBD1
v_call: TRBV19
j_call: TRBJ2-3
cdr3_aa: CASSRTGVFTDTQYF

clone_size: -
d_call: -
v_call: TRBV29-1
j_call: TRBJ2-5
cdr3_aa: CSVNLAVRPEVQYF

clone_size: -
d_call: -
v_call: TRBV24-1
j_call: TRBJ1-3
cdr3_aa: CATSDATGGSRNTIYF

clone_size: -
d_call: TRBD1
v_call: TRBV18
j_call: TRBJ2-7
cdr3_aa: CASSPGQQYEQYF

clone_size: -
d_call: -
v_call: TRBV5-1
j_call: TRBJ2-3
cdr3_aa: CASSQRGGGITDTQYF